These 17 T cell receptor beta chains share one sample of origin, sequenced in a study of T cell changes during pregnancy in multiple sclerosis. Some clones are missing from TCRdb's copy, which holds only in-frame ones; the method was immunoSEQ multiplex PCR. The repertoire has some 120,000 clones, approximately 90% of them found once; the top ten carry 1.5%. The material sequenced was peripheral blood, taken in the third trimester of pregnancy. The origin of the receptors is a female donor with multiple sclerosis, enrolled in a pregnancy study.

This chain's CDR3 is CACGGLTNEKLFF. CDR3 sequence (DNA): TGTGCCTGCGGAGGTCTAACTAATGAAAAACTGTTTTTT. The chain has TRBV7-6 and TRBJ1-4; unclear D gene. Trimming cost V 11 bases and J 1 base, with 11 bases left between them. CDR3 length: 13 residues. CDR1 is SGHVS, CDR2 FNYEAQ, per germline.

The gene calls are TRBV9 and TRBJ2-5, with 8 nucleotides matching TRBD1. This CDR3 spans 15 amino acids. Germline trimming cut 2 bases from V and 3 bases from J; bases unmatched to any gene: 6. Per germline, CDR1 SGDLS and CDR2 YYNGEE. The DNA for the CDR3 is TGTGCCAGCAGCGTTTCAGGGGGCCCCGAAGAGACCCAGTACTTC. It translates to CASSVSGGPEETQYF.

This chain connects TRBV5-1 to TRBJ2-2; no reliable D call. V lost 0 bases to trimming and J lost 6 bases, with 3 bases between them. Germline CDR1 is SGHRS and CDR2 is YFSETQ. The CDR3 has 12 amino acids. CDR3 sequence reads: CASSLAAGELFF. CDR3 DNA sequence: TGCGCCAGCAGCTTGGCCGCCGGGGAGCTGTTTTTT. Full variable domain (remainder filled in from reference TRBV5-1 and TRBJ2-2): KAGVTQTPRYLIKTRGQQVTLSCSPISGHRSVSWYQQTPGQGLQFLFEYFSETQRNKGNFPGRFSGRQFSNSRSEMNVSTLELGDSALYLCASSLAAGELFFGEGSRLTVL.

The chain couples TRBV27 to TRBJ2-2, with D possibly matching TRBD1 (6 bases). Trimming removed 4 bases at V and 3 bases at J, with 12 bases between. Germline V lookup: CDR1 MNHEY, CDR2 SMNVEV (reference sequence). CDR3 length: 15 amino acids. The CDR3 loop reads CASSYRDVDTGELFF. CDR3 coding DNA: TGTGCCAGCAGTTACAGGGATGTGGACACCGGGGAGCTGTTTTTT.

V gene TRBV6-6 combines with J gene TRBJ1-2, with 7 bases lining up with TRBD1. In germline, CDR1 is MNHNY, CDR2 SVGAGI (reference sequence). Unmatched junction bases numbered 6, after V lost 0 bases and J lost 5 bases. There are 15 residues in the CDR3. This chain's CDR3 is CASSYSRQGTYGYTF. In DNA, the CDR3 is TGTGCCAGCAGTTACTCCAGACAGGGCACATATGGCTACACCTTC.

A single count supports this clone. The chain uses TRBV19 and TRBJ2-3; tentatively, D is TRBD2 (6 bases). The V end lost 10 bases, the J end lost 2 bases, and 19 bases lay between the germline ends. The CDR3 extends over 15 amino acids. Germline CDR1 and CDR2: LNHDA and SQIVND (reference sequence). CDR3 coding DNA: TGTGCCACCCGATCCCCGGGAGCTATCACAGATACGCAGTATTTT. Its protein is CATRSPGAITDTQYF. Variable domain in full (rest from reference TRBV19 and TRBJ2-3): DGGITQSPKYLFRKEGQNVTLSCEQNLNHDAMYWYRQDPGQGLRLIYYSQIVNDFQKGDIAEGYSVSREKKESFPLTVTSAQKNPTAFYLCATRSPGAITDTQYFGPGTRLTVL.

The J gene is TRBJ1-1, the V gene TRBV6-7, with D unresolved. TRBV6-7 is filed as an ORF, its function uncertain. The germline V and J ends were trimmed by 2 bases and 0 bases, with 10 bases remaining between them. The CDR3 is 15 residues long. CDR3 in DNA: TGTGCCAGCAGTTACGAGGTATGCATGAACACTGAAGCTTTCTTT. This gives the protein CASSYEVCMNTEAFF.

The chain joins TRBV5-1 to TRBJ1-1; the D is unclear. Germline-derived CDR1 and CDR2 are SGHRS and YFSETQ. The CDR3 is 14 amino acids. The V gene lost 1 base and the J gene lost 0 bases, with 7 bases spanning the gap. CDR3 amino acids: CASSLQGVNTEAFF. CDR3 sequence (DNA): TGCGCCAGCAGCTTGCAAGGAGTGAACACTGAAGCTTTCTTT.

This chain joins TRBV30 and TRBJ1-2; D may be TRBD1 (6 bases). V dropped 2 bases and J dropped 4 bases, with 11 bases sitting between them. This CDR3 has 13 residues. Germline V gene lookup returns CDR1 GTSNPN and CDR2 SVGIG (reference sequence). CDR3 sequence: CAWSQGYSYGYTF. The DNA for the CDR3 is TGTGCCTGGAGTCAGGGGTACTCCTATGGCTACACCTTC.

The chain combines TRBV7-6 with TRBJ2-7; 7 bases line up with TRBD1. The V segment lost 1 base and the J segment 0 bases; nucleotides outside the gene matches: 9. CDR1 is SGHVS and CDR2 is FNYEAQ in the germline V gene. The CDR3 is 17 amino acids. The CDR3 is CASSLVGGLDGSYEQYF. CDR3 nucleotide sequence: TGTGCCAGCAGCTTAGTAGGGGGCTTAGACGGCTCCTACGAGCAGTACTTC. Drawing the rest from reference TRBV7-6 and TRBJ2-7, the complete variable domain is GAGVSQSPRYKVTKRGQDVALRCDPISGHVSLYWYRQALGQGPEFLTYFNYEAQQDKSGLPNDRFSAERPEGSISTLTIQRTEQRDSAMYRCASSLVGGLDGSYEQYFGPGTRLTVT.

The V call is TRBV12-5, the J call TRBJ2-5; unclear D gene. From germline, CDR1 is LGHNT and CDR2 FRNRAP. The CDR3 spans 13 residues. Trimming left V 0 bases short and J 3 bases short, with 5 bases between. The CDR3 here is CASGLVPEETQYF. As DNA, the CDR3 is TGTGCTAGTGGTTTGGTTCCAGAAGAGACCCAGTACTTC.

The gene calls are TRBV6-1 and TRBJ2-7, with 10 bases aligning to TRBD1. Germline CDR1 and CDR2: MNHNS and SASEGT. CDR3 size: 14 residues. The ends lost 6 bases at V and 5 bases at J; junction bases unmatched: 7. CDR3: CASSLGTGVHEQYF. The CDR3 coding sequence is TGTGCCAGCAGCCTCGGGACAGGGGTCCACGAGCAGTACTTC.

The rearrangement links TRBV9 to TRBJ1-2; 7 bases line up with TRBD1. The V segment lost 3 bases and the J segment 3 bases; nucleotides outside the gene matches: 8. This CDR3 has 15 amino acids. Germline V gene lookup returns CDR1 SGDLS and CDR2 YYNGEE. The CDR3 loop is CASSALTGMDYGYTF. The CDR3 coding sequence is TGTGCCAGCAGCGCGCTGACAGGGATGGACTATGGCTACACCTTC.

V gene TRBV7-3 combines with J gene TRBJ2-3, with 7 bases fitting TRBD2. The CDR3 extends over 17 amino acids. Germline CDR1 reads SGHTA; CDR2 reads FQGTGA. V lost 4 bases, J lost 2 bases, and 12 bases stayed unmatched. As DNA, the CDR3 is TGTGCCAGCAGCTCCCGCCTAGCGGTCGGTCCCACAGATACGCAGTATTTT. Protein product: CASSSRLAVGPTDTQYF.

The CDR3, as DNA: TGCGCCAGCAGCAGAATTCCCGGGACAGACTACAATGAGCAGTTCTTC. This codes for CASSRIPGTDYNEQFF. The chain links TRBV5-1 to TRBJ2-1; TRBD1 matches at 7 bases. The J segment lost 3 bases and the V segment lost 4 bases, leaving 10 bases of the junction unmatched. The CDR3 loop spans 16 amino acids. Looked up from germline, CDR1 is SGHRS and CDR2 is YFSETQ.

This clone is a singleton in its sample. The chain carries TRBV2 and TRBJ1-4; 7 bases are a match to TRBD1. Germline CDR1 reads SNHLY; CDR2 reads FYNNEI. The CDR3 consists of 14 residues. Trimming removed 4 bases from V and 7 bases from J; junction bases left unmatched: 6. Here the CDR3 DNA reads TGTGCCAGCAGTGGGCAGGGGGTTGGTGAAAAACTGTTTTTT. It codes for CASSGQGVGEKLFF.

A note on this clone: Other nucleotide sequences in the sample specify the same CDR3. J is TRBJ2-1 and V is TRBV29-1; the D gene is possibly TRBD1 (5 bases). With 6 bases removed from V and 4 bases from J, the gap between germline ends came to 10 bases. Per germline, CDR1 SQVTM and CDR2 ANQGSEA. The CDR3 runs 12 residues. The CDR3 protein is CSVEAGYNEQFF. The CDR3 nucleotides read TGCAGCGTCGAGGCAGGGTACAATGAGCAGTTCTTC.